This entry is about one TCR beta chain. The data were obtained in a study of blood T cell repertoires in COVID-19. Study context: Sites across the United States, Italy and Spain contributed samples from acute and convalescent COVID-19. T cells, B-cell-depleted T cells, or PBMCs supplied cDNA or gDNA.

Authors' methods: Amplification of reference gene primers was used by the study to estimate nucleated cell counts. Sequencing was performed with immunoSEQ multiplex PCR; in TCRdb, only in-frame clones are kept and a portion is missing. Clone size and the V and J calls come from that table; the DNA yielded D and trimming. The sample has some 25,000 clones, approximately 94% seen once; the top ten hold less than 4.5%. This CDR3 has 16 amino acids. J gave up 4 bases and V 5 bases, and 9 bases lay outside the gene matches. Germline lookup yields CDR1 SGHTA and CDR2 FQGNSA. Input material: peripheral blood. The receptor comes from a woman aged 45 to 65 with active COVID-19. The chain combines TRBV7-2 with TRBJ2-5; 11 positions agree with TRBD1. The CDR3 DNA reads TGTGCCAGCAGCATCGACTCCGGGACAGGGGGAGAGACCCAGTACTTC. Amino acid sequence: CASSIDSGTGGETQYF.